This TCR beta chain came from a study of shared clonotypes between healthy human individuals (dated by TCRdb to between 2020 and 2021). Describing the broader study: The cohort included a few men and a couple of women between 18 and 49 years of age. Blood TCR repertoires of roughly 5 healthy adults were deeply sequenced to estimate repertoire size and the extent of clonotype sharing between individuals. Libraries were prepared and TCR repertoires were sequenced by different laboratories using diverse techniques, in order to increase sequencing depth and limit assay-specific biases. Leukapheresis yielded between about 0.85 and 9.5 billion PBMCs per donor.

Using the deep immunoSEQ assay, multiplex PCR amplified TCR CDR3 regions from genomic DNA. Extracted genomic DNA from each cell subset was distributed evenly across all wells of several immunoSEQ 96-well plates, and each plate was treated as a replicate. For unsorted PBMC, each replicate PCR was loaded with 300 ng genomic DNA, equivalent to about 33,000 T cell genomes. Ten immunoSEQ deep assay plates were used to sequence the unsorted PBMC genomic DNA. Purified libraries were quantified with a Qubit 3.0 fluorometer, sized on a Bioanalyzer 2100, and re-quantified with the KAPA Library Quantification kit. Every immunoSEQ 96-well plate was sequenced on a separate single-read 150-cycle Illumina NextSeq 550 flow cell. In the original analysis: The immunoSEQ output contained only junctional sequences without quality scores, so filtering could not match that applied to full-length reads. Sequences were annotated with PyIR, a Python wrapper for IgBLAST v1.9, using IMGT germline references to assign V/J genes and CDR3. Any read was removed if the V/J assignment was weak (E-value above 1e-6), the CDR3 was missing, or the read contained stop codons, out-of-frame junctions, or ambiguous translated residues. V3J clonotypes were defined as sequences sharing an identical inferred V gene, J gene, and CDR3 amino acid sequence. To compute the percentage overlap between repertoires, the number of shared unique clonotypes was divided by the size of the smaller repertoire. Three approaches were used to assess repertoire richness: RTK rarefaction, the Chao1 estimator, and Recon v2.1 estimates of unobserved clonotypes. In its TCRdb copy, this immuneACCESS table keeps in-frame sequences only and misses some clones. Where compared with another copy, unresolved V genes explain less than half of these, and the others have no known cause. The D gene and trimming were derived from the DNA, and the V and J assignments and clone size from that table. This sample holds some 500,000 clones; around 80% were observed only once. The leading ten clones occupy about an eighth of the sample.

The donors were healthy, HIV-negative adults who had no recently reported acute infections or vaccinations. All donors were Caucasian adults living in Nashville, Tennessee, USA. For unsorted samples, roughly 90 million PBMCs were counted, and genomic DNA was extracted using the QIAamp DNA Blood Mini kit. Blood was collected by leukapheresis, and PBMCs were isolated by Ficoll-Histopaque density gradient centrifugation and then cryopreserved in liquid nitrogen vapor phase. Regarding this clone: No antigen is known for it. Per-nucleotide qualities are absent, and no much larger clonotype sits a single base away.

Points the paper makes about the study in general: The genetic and exposure-history diversity represented was limited by the small number of donors. Sampling was restricted to blood, and TCR repertoires in tissues likely differ from the TCR repertoires found in blood. Pairwise subsampling led to the expectation that sequencing depth would affect the degree of clonotype sharing among donors.

According to the germline V gene (reference sequence), CDR1 reads GTSNPN and CDR2 reads SVGIG. Unmatched junction bases come to 11, with V trimmed by 3 bases and J by 6 bases. Including the terminal cysteine and phenylalanine, the CDR3 comprises 16 residues. The sequence is cut down to CDR3 DNA, 48 bases in frame from base 1. This sequence uses TRBV30 and TRBJ2-2; the junction holds 9 bases that match TRBD1. The sequence was collected from a woman in her thirties or forties in good health. Some clones in this sample may be carry-over from other donors' samples. Material: PBMCs. The CDR3 reads CAWSETGTGIPGELFF. The DNA sequence is TGTGCCTGGAGCGAAACCGGGACAGGGATACCCGGGGAGCTGTTTTTT.